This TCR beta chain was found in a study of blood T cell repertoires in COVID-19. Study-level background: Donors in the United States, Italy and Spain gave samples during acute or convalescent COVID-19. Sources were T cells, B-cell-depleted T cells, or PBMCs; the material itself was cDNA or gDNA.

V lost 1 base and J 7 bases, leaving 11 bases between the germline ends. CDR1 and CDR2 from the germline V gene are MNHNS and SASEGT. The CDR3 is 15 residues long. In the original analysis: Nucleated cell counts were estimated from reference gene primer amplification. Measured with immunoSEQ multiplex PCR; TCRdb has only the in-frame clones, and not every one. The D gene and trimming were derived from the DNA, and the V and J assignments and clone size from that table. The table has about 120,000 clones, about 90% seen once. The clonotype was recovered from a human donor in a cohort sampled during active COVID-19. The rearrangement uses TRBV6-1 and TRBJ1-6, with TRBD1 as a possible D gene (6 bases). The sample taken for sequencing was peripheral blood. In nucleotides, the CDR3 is TGTGCCAGCAGTGAAGGGCAGGGGTGGAATTCACCCCTCCACTTT. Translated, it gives CASSEGQGWNSPLHF.